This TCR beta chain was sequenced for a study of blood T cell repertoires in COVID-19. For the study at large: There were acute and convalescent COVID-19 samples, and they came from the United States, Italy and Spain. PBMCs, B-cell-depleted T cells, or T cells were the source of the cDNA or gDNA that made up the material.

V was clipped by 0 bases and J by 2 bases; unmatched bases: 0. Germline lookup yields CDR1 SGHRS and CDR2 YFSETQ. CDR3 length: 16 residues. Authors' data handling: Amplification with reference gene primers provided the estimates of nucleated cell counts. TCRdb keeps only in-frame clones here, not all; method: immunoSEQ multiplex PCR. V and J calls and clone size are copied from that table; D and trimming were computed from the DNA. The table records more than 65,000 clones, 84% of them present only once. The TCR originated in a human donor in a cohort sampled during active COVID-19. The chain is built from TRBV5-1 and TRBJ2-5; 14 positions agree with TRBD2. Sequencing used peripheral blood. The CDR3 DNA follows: TGCGCCAGCAGCTTGGGACTAGCGGGAGGGCAAGAGACCCAGTACTTC. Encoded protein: CASSLGLAGGQETQYF.